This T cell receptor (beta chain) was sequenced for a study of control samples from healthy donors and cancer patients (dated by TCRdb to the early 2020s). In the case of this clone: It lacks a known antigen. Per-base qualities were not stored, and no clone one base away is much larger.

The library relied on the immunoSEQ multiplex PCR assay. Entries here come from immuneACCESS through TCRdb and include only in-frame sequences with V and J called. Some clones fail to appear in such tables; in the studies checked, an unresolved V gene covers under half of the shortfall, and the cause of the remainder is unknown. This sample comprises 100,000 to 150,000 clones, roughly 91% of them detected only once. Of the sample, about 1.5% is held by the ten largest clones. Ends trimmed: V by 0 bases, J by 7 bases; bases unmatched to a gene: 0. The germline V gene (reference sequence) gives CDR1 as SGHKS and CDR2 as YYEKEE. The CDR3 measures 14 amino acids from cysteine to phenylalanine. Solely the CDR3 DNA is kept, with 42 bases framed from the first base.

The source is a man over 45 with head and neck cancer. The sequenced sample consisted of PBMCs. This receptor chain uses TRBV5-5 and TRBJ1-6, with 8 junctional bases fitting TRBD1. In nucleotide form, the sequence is TGTGCCAGCAGCTTGGGACAGGGGAATTCACCCCTCCACTTT. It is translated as CASSLGQGNSPLHF.